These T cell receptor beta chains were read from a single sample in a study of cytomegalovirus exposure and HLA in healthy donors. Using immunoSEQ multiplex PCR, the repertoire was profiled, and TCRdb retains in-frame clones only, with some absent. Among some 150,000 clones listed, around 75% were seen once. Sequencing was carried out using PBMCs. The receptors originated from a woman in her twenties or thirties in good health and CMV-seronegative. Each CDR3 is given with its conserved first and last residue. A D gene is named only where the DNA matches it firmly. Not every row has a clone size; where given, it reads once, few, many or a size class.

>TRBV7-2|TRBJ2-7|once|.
CASSSLLEQYF
TGTGCCAGCAGCTCCCTCCTCGAGCAGTACTTC
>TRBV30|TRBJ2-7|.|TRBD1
CAWSVSGQSYEQYF
TGTGCCTGGAGTGTATCGGGACAGAGCTACGAGCAGTACTTC
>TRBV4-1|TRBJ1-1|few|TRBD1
CASATAQGRNTEAFF
TGCGCCAGCGCTACGGCACAGGGGAGGAACACTGAAGCTTTCTTT
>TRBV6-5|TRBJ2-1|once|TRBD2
CASIAGGRHNEQFF
TGTGCCAGCATAGCGGGGGGGCGACACAATGAGCAGTTCTTC
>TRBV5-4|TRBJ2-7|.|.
CASSSGIYEQYF
TGTGCCAGCAGCTCGGGTATATACGAGCAGTACTTC
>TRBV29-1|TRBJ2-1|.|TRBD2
CSAGGRRDEQFF
TGCAGCGCGGGGGGGAGAAGGGATGAGCAGTTCTTC
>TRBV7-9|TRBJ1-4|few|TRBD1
CASSAVGQGEKLFF
TGTGCCAGCAGCGCTGTGGGACAGGGGGAAAAACTGTTTTTT
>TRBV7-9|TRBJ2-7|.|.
CASSLAGITYEQYF
TGTGCCAGCAGCTTGGCAGGGATAACCTACGAGCAGTACTTC
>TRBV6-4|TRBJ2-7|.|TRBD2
CASPSGVNYEQYF
TGTGCCAGTCCTAGCGGGGTAAACTACGAGCAGTACTTC
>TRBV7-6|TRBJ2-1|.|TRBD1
CASSREQGAYNEQFF
TGTGCCAGCAGCCGTGAACAGGGGGCCTACAATGAGCAGTTCTTC
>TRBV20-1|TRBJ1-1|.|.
CSARDGREGFF
TGCAGTGCTAGAGATGGGCGGGAGGGGTTCTTT
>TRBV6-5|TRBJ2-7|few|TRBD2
CASSSRDYYEQYF
TGTGCCAGCAGTTCCCGGGACTACTACGAGCAGTACTTC
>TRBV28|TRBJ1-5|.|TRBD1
CASSYDRVGDKPQHF
TGTGCCAGCAGTTACGACAGGGTAGGAGACAAGCCCCAGCATTTT
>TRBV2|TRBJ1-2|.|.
CASSERAGDAYGYTF
TGTGCCAGCAGTGAAAGGGCAGGGGACGCCTATGGCTACACCTTC
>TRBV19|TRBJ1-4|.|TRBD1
CASTDWTGGGEKLFF
TGTGCCAGTACCGACTGGACAGGGGGCGGTGAAAAACTGTTTTTT
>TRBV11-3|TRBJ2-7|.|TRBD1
CASSTDRASDEQYF
TGTGCCAGCAGCACGGACAGGGCCTCAGACGAGCAGTACTTC
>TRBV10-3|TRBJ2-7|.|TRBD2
CAISGGLNEQYF
TGTGCCATATCGGGAGGGCTTAACGAGCAGTACTTC
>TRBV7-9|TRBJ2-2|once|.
CASSLWTGRNTGELFF
TGTGCCAGCAGCCTCTGGACTGGCCGAAACACCGGGGAGCTGTTTTTT
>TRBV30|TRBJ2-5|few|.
CAWGGETQYF
TGTGCCTGGGGGGGGGAGACCCAGTACTTC
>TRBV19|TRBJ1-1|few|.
CASNMDTEAFF
TGTGCCAGTAACATGGACACTGAAGCTTTCTTT
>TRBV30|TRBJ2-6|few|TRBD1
CAWSGTGFNGANVLTF
TGTGCCTGGAGTGGGACAGGCTTTAATGGGGCCAACGTCCTGACTTTC
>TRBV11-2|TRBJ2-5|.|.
CASSRGGAKETQYF
TGTGCCAGCAGCCGAGGGGGTGCCAAAGAGACCCAGTACTTC
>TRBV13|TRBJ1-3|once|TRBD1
CASSLRTGTSGNTIYF
TGTGCCAGCAGCTTAAGGACAGGGACTTCTGGAAACACCATATATTTT
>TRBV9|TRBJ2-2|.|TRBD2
CASSPRLSGSNTGELFF
TGTGCCAGCAGCCCAAGACTTAGCGGGAGTAACACCGGGGAGCTGTTTTTT
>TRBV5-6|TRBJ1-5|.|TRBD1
CASSRTGYNQPQHF
TGTGCCAGCAGCAGGACAGGGTACAATCAGCCCCAGCATTTT
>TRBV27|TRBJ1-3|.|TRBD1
CASSLFPPTGLRGNTIYF
TGTGCCAGCAGTTTATTCCCCCCGACAGGGCTCCGGGGAAACACCATATATTTT
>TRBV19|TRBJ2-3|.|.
CASSQRTDKLRDTQYF
TGTGCCAGTAGCCAGAGGACGGACAAGTTAAGAGATACGCAGTATTTT
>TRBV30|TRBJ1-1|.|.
CAWSYTRLTQREHQNTEAFF
TGTGCCTGGAGTTATACCCGCTTAACCCAAAGAGAGCACCAGAACACTGAAGCTTTCTTT
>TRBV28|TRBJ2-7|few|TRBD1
CASSFGTGTYEQYF
TGTGCCAGCAGTTTCGGGACAGGCACCTACGAGCAGTACTTC
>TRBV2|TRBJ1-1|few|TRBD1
CAGGQGIMNTEAFF
TGTGCCGGGGGACAGGGGATAATGAACACTGAAGCTTTCTTT
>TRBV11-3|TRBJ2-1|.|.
CASSYTRDEQFF
TGTGCCAGCAGCTATACTAGAGATGAGCAGTTCTTC
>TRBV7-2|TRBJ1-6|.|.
CASSPAQGRLWNSPLHF
TGTGCCAGCAGCCCAGCTCAGGGAAGGCTATGGAATTCACCCCTCCACTTT
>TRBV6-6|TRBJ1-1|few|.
CASSYSAGNTEAFF
TGTGCCAGCAGTTACTCGGCTGGTAACACTGAAGCTTTCTTT
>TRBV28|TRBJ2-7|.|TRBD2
CASSLPGLGTYEQYF
TGTGCCAGCAGTTTACCGGGACTAGGAACCTACGAGCAGTACTTC
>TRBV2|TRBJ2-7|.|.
CASSEEGWGSRYEQYF
TGTGCCAGCAGTGAAGAGGGCTGGGGCAGTAGGTACGAGCAGTACTTC
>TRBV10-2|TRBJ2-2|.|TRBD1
CASRNQGARDTGELFF
TGCGCCAGCAGGAACCAGGGGGCTCGAGACACCGGGGAGCTGTTTTTT
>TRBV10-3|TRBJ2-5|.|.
CAISDFGGTKETQYF
TGTGCCATCAGTGATTTTGGAGGCACCAAAGAGACCCAGTACTTC
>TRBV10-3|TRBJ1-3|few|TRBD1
CAIRRWTGPGNTIYF
TGTGCCATCAGACGCTGGACAGGACCTGGAAACACCATATATTTT
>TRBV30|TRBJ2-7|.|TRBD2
CACSSGTRPLEQYF
TGTGCCTGTTCATCCGGGACTAGGCCCCTCGAGCAGTACTTC
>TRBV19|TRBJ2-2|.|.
CASSHGATGELFF
TGTGCCAGTAGCCATGGGGCCACCGGGGAGCTGTTTTTT
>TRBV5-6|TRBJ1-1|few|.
CASSLDTVTANTEAFF
TGTGCCAGCAGCTTGGATACGGTAACAGCTAACACTGAAGCTTTCTTT
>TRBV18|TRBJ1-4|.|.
CASSPPTVGEKLFF
TGTGCCAGCTCACCACCCACAGTAGGTGAAAAACTGTTTTTT
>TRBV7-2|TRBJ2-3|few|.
CASSLGGRGRLPDTQYF
TGTGCCAGCAGCTTAGGTGGCAGGGGGAGGCTTCCAGATACGCAGTATTTT
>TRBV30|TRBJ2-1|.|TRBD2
CAWTRTSGTEQFF
TGTGCCTGGACCCGGACTAGCGGGACTGAGCAGTTCTTC
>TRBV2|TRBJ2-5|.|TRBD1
CASSEDRGAQETQYF
TGTGCCAGCAGTGAAGACAGGGGCGCCCAAGAGACCCAGTACTTC
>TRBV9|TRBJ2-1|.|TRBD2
CASSVDPAGARNEQFF
TGTGCCAGCAGCGTAGATCCAGCGGGGGCGAGGAATGAGCAGTTCTTC